This T cell receptor (beta chain) was sequenced during a study of blood T cell repertoires in COVID-19. In the study overall: Samples of COVID-19 (acute and convalescent) were obtained from the United States, Italy and Spain. Sample material is recorded as cDNA or gDNA derived from T cells, B-cell-depleted T cells, or PBMCs.

Germline loops: CDR1 SGHTA, CDR2 FQGNSA. The ends lost 3 bases at V and 2 bases at J; junction bases unmatched: 8. The CDR3 totals 16 residues. Method: immunoSEQ multiplex PCR; TCRdb's copy keeps in-frame clones and lacks some. In the table there are around 200,000 clones, 89% of which are singletons. This TCR was recovered from a young woman who had recovered from COVID-19. This chain joins TRBV7-2 and TRBJ2-7, with TRBD1 identical over 9 bases. Specimen: PBMCs or T cells enriched from blood (not recorded which). CDR3 DNA: TGTGCCAGCAGCTTCCCAACCGGGACAGGGACCTACGAGCAGTACTTC. Its translation is CASSFPTGTGTYEQYF.